A single sample gave rise to the 8 T cell receptor beta chains below, sequenced in a study of T-cell memory formation after mild COVID-19. TCRdb reprocessed the 5' RACE reads via MiXCR and lists one record per CDR3 protein. The sample holds about 200,000 distinct CDR3 sequences; about 17% are singletons and the top ten take roughly 2.4%. Sample: PBMCs or a T cell subset sorted from them (not recorded which). These receptors all stem from an adult woman who had mild COVID-19 (a few samples of this study predate the infection). Cell type and time point are not known.

The chain has TRBV7-8 and TRBJ2-3, with D possibly being TRBD1 or TRBD2 (6 bases each). The germline V gene has CDR1 SGHVS and CDR2 FQNEAQ. Trimming took off 2 bases at V and 5 bases at J, with 14 bases between the two ends. The CDR3 covers 15 residues. The CDR3 DNA is TGTGCCAGCAGCTTACTGGGGGGCGCGGGAGATACGCAGTATTTT. Protein product: CASSLLGGAGDTQYF. Based on the CDR3 plus reference TRBV7-8 and TRBJ2-3, the full variable domain is GAGVSQSPRYKVAKRGQDVALRCDPISGHVSLFWYQQALGQGPEFLTYFQNEAQLDKSGLPSDRFFAERPEGSVSTLKIQRTQQEDSAVYLCASSLLGGAGDTQYFGPGTRLTVL.

This clonotype has just a few counts. The rearrangement joins TRBV5-1 to TRBJ2-3, with D perhaps matching TRBD2 (5 bases). The V gene lost 5 bases and the J gene lost 2 bases, with 9 bases spanning the gap. This CDR3 has 13 amino acids. The germline CDR1 and CDR2 sequences are SGHRS and YFSETQ. CDR3 nucleotide sequence: TGCGCCAGCAGGGACGGGGACACAGATACGCAGTATTTT. Amino acids: CASRDGDTDTQYF.

The CDR3 spells CASSPEGGGGNQPQHF. The CDR3 nucleotides read TGCGCCAGCAGCCCGGAGGGCGGCGGGGGCAATCAGCCCCAGCATTTT. J is TRBJ1-5 and V is TRBV5-1; the D is unclear. The germline V gene encodes CDR1 SGHRS and CDR2 YFSETQ. V was shortened by 4 bases and J by 2 bases, with 16 bases between the two germline ends. The CDR3 has 16 residues.

This clonotype was recorded a few times. This chain uses TRBV15 with TRBJ1-2; a weak D match, TRBD1 (5 bases). The CDR3 covers 14 residues. The germline V gene encodes CDR1 LNHNV and CDR2 YYDKDF (reference sequence). V was pared by 5 bases and J by 1 base, with 11 bases between. This CDR3 reads CATSSKGSNYGYTF. The CDR3 region has the DNA TGTGCCACCAGCTCCAAGGGGAGTAACTATGGCTACACCTTC. The whole variable domain, remainder taken from reference TRBV15 and TRBJ1-2, is DAMVIQNPRYQVTQFGKPVTLSCSQTLNHNVMYWYQQKSSQAPKLLFHYYDKDFNNEADTPDNFQSRRPNTSFCFLDIRSPGLGDTAMYLCATSSKGSNYGYTFGSGTRLTVV.

This clonotype was seen a handful of times. The chain combines TRBV20-1 with TRBJ2-3; D is perhaps TRBD2 (5 bases). The germline V gene encodes CDR1 DFQATT and CDR2 SNEGSKA (reference sequence). Trimming left V 6 bases short and J 2 bases short, with 12 bases between. The CDR3 is made up of 13 amino acids. The CDR3 spells CSATRALTDTQYF. The CDR3 DNA is TGCAGTGCCACGCGGGCCCTCACAGATACGCAGTATTTT.

The chain employs TRBV7-2 and TRBJ2-3, with D perhaps TRBD1 (6 bases). The V gene lost 4 bases and the J gene lost 2 bases, with 16 bases spanning the gap. The CDR3 contains 16 residues. The germline gives CDR1 SGHTA, CDR2 FQGNSA. This CDR3 is CASSSRGPGPTDTQYF. Written as DNA, the CDR3 is TGTGCCAGCAGCTCCAGGGGACCGGGCCCCACAGATACGCAGTATTTT. Full variable domain (remainder filled in from reference TRBV7-2 and TRBJ2-3): GAGVSQSPSNKVTEKGKDVELRCDPISGHTALYWYRQSLGQGLEFLIYFQGNSAPDKSGLPSDRFSAERTGGSVSTLTIQRTQQEDSAVYLCASSSRGPGPTDTQYFGPGTRLTVL.

The V gene is TRBV7-8, the J gene TRBJ1-1, with TRBD1 as a possible D gene (6 bases). This CDR3 has 15 residues. CDR1 SGHVS and CDR2 FQNEAQ come from the germline V gene. V was shortened by 1 base and J by 1 base, with 10 bases between the two germline ends. The CDR3 spells CASSLDDRTNTEAFF. For the CDR3, the DNA is TGTGCCAGCAGCTTAGACGACAGGACGAACACTGAAGCTTTCTTT.

This clonotype was counted only a few times. The chain has TRBV19 and TRBJ2-6, with 7 bases matching TRBD1. This CDR3 contains 17 residues. V lost 9 bases and J lost 1; bases outside the gene matches: 12. Looked up from germline, CDR1 is LNHDA and CDR2 is SQIVND (reference sequence). The CDR3 DNA sequence: TGTGCCAGGAGAAAGAGGGGGCGCGTGTCTGGGGCCAACGTCCTGACTTTC. Protein sequence: CARRKRGRVSGANVLTF.